This TCR beta chain was obtained from a study of radiation and T cells in renal cell carcinoma. About this clone: Its target is unknown.

Whole-study findings and limits: From baseline, blood top tumor clonotypes peaked at 2 weeks post-radiation.

Time point specified: blood 2 weeks post-SBRT. Treatment denoted: 15 Gy SBRT to primary tumor, nephrectomy 4 weeks later. Sequencing used immunoSEQ multiplex PCR; TCRdb keeps in-frame clones, though not all of them. The data hold about 150,000 clones, with around 90% observed a single time. The length of the CDR3 is 15 residues. V was clipped by 2 bases and J by 0 bases, with 8 bases between them. The V gene's germline CDR1 is MNHEY and CDR2 SVGAGI. This TCR was sampled from a woman in her fifties or sixties with renal cell carcinoma. Here the sequenced sample was blood, taken from a patient whose treatment included radiotherapy and nephrectomy. The chain has TRBV6-5 and TRBJ2-1; tentatively, D is TRBD2 (6 bases). This chain's CDR3 is CASSYGGTSYNEQFF. CDR3 nucleotide sequence: TGTGCCAGCAGTTACGGGGGGACCTCCTACAATGAGCAGTTCTTC.